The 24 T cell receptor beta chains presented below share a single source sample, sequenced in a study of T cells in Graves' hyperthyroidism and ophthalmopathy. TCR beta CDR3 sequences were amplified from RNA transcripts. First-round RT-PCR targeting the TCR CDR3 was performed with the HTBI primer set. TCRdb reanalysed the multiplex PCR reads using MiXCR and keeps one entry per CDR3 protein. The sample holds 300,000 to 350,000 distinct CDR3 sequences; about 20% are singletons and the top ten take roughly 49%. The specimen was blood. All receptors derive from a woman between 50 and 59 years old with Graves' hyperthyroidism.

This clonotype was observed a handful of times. CDR3 residues: CSARPIVWEAGQETQYF. The CDR3 DNA follows: TGCAGTGCTAGACCTATCGTTTGGGAAGCCGGCCAAGAGACCCAGTACTTC. This sequence joins TRBV20-1 and TRBJ2-5; no firm D call. Trimming shortened V by 2 bases and J by 1 base, and 20 bases separated the two germline ends. CDR1 and CDR2 (germline): DFQATT, SNEGSKA (reference sequence). The CDR3 is 17 amino acids.

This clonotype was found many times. The CDR3 sequence is CSVEDRVGDGYGYTF. Here the CDR3 DNA reads TGCAGCGTTGAAGATCGTGTAGGGGACGGCTATGGCTACACCTTC. The chain employs TRBV29-1 and TRBJ1-2, with TRBD1 as a possible D gene (5 bases). The ends were cut back, 0 bases at V and 4 bases at J, with 15 bases in the middle. The germline gives CDR1 SQVTM, CDR2 ANQGSEA. The CDR3 runs to 15 residues.

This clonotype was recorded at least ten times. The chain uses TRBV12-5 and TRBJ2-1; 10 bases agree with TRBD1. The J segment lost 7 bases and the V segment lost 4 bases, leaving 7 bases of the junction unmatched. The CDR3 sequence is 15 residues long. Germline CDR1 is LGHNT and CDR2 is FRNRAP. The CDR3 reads CASGSRQGALNEQFF. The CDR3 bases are TGTGCTAGTGGTTCCCGACAGGGGGCGTTGAATGAGCAGTTCTTC.

This CDR3 reads CSADTPGQTRGYTF. CDR3 DNA: TGCAGTGCTGACACTCCGGGACAGACAAGGGGCTACACCTTC. This chain links TRBV20-1 with TRBJ1-2; 7 nucleotides agree with TRBD1. CDR1 DFQATT and CDR2 SNEGSKA come from the germline V gene (reference sequence). V was pared by 5 bases and J by 8 bases, with 14 bases of the junction left unmatched. The CDR3 sequence is 14 residues long.

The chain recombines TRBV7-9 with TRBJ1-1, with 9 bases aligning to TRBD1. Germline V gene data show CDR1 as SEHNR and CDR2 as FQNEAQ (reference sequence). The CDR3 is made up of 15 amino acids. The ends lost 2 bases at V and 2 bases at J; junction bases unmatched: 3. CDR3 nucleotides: TGTGCCAGCAGCTTACCACAGGGGGCCAACACTGAAGCTTTCTTT. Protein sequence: CASSLPQGANTEAFF.

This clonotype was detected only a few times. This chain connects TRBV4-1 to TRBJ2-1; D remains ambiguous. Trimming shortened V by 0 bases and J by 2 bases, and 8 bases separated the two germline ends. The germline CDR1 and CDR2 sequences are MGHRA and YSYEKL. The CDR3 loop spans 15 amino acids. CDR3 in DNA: TGCGCCAGCAGCCAAGATCCGACCGCCTACAATGAGCAGTTCTTC. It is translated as CASSQDPTAYNEQFF.

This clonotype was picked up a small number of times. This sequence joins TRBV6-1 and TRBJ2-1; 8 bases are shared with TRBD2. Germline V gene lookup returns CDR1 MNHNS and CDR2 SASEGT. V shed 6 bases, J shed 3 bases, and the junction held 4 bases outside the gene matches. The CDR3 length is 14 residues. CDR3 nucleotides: TGTGCCAGCAGCCCCGGGGGGGTCTACAATGAGCAGTTCTTC. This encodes CASSPGGVYNEQFF.

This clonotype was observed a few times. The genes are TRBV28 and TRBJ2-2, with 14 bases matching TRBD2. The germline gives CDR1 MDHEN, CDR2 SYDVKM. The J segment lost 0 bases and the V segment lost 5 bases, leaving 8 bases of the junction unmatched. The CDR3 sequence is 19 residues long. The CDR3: CASSPRRLAGGPNTGELFF. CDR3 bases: TGTGCCAGCAGTCCCCGGCGACTAGCGGGAGGGCCGAACACCGGGGAGCTGTTTTTT.

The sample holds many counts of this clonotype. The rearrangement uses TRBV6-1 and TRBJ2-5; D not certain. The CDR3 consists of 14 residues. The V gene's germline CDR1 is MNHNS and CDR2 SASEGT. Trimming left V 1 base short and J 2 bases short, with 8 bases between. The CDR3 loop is CASSEGIVQETQYF. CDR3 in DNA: TGTGCCAGCAGTGAAGGCATCGTTCAAGAGACCCAGTACTTC.

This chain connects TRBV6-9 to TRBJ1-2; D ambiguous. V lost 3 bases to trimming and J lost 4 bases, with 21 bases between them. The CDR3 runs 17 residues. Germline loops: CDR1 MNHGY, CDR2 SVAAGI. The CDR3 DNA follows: TGTGCCAGCAGTTACTCCAACGACCTCCCGGGCCGCTATGGCTACACCTTC. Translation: CASSYSNDLPGRYGYTF.

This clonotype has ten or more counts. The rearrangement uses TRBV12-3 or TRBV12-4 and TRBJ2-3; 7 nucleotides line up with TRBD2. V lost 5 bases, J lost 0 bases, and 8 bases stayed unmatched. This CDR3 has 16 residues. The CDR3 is CASSALLAVSTDTQYF. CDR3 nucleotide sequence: TGTGCCAGCAGTGCCCTCCTAGCGGTTAGCACAGATACGCAGTATTTT.

This CDR3 reads CASSKTGTGRNEKLFF. The CDR3 DNA reads TGTGCCAGCAGTAAAACCGGGACAGGGAGGAATGAAAAACTGTTTTTT. The chain is built from TRBV6-1 and TRBJ1-4, with 9 bases that match TRBD1. CDR3 length: 16 amino acids. CDR1 MNHNS and CDR2 SASEGT come from the germline V gene. The J segment lost 5 bases and the V segment lost 5 bases, leaving 9 bases of the junction unmatched.

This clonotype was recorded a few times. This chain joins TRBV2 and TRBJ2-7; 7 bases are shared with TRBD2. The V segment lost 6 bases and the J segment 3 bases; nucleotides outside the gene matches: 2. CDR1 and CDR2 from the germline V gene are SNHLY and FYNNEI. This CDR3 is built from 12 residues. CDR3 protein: CASRGTNYEQYV. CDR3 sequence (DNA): TGTGCCAGCAGAGGGACTAACTACGAGCAGTACGTC.

Here the CDR3 reads CASSSGQVVVETQYF. CDR3 nucleotide sequence: TGTGCCAGCAGCTCGGGACAGGTCGTGGTAGAGACCCAGTACTTC. V is TRBV7-2 and J is TRBJ2-5; TRBD1 matches 8 bases. V gave up 4 bases and J gave up 4 bases; unmatched junction bases: 8. The germline gives CDR1 SGHTA, CDR2 FQGNSA. The CDR3 runs to 15 residues.

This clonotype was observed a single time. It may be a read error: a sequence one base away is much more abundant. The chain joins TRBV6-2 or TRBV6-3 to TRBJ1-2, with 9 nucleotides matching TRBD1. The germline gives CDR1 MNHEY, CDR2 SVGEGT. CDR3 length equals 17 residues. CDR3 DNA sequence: TGTGCCCGCAGTTACCCTGCACAGGGGGCCGCGGTCTATGGCTACACCTTC. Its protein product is CARSYPAQGAAVYGYTF.

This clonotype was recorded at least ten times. CDR3 sequence (DNA): TGTGCCTGGAGTGCTGATCACAGCACGACCCAGTACTTC. Translated: CAWSADHSTTQYF. The genes are TRBV30 and TRBJ2-5; D remains ambiguous. Germline assignment: CDR1 GTSNPN and CDR2 SVGIG (reference sequence). The CDR3 runs to 13 residues. V gave up 1 base and J gave up 7 bases, with 13 bases separating them. The full variable domain, completed using reference TRBV30 and TRBJ2-5, is SQTIHQWPATLVQPVGSPLSLECTVEGTSNPNLYWYRQAAGRGLQLLFYSVGIGQISSEVPQNLSASRPQDRQFILSSKKLLLSDSGFYLCAWSADHSTTQYFGPGTRLLVL.

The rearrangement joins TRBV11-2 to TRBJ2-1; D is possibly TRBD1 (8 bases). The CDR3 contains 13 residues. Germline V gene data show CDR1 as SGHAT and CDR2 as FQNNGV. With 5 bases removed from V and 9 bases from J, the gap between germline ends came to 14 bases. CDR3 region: CASSLQGGVEQFF. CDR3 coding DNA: TGTGCCAGCAGCCTACAGGGGGGGGTTGAGCAGTTCTTC.

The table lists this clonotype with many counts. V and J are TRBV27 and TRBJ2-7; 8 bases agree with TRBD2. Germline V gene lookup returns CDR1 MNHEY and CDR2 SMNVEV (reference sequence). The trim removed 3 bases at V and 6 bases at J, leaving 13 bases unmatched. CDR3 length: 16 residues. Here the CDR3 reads CASSFVGASAGVEQYF. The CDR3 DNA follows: TGTGCCAGCAGTTTCGTTGGGGCCTCAGCGGGAGTCGAGCAGTACTTC.

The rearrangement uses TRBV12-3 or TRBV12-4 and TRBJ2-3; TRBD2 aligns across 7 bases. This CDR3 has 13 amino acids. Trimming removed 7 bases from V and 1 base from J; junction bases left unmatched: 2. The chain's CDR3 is CASTRGGTDTQYF. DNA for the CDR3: TGTGCCAGCACCCGGGGGGGCACAGATACGCAGTATTTT.

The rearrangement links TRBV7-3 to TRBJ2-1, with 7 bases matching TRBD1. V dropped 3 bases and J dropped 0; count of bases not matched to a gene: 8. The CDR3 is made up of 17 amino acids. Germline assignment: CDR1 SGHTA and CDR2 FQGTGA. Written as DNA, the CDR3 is TGTGCCAGCAGCTTCAAGACAGGGCTTACCTCCTACAATGAGCAGTTCTTC. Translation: CASSFKTGLTSYNEQFF.

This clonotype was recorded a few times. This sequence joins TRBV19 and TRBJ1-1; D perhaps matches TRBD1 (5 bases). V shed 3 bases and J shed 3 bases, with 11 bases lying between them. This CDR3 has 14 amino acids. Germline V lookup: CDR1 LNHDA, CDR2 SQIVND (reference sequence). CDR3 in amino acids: CASSISRGYTEAFF. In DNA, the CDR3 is TGTGCCAGTAGTATTTCGAGGGGATACACTGAAGCTTTCTTT. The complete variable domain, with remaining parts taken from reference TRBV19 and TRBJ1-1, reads DGGITQSPKYLFRKEGQNVTLSCEQNLNHDAMYWYRQDPGQGLRLIYYSQIVNDFQKGDIAEGYSVSREKKESFPLTVTSAQKNPTAFYLCASSISRGYTEAFFGQGTRLTVV.

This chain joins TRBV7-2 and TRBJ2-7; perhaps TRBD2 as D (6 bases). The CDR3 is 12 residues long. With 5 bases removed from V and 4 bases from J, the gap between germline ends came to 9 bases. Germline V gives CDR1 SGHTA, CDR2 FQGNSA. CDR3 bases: TGTGCCAGCAGCGCCGCGGGATACGAGCAGTACTTC. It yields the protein CASSAAGYEQYF.

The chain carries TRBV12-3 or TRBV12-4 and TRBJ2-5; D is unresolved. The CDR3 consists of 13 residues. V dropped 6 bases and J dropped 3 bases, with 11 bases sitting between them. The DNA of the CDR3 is TGTGCCAGCAGCACCCACAGTGAAGAGACCCAGTACTTC. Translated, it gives CASSTHSEETQYF.

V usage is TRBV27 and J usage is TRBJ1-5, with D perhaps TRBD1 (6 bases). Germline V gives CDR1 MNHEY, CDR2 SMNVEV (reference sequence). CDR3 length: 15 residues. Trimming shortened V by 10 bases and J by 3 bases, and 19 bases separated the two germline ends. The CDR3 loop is CATRSLDSTNQPQHF. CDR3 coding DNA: TGTGCCACCCGATCTCTGGACAGCACCAATCAGCCCCAGCATTTT.